This T cell receptor beta chain was sequenced for a study of T cell clones after liver transplantation. The CDR3 totals 15 residues. Germline V lookup: CDR1 MNHNS, CDR2 SASEGT. J was trimmed by 2 bases and V by 2 bases; bases with no gene match: 6. The repertoire was sequenced with immunoSEQ multiplex PCR; TCRdb's copy has only in-frame clones and lacks some. Found here are 85,000 to 130,000 clones, 75% to 90% of them singletons; the top ten hold roughly 0.9%. This clonotype was sampled from a human donor who received a liver transplant. The chain links TRBV6-1 to TRBJ2-7, with TRBD1 matching over 7 bases. Sequenced here: CD4+ T cells from blood, sampled before liver transplant. The DNA of the CDR3 is TGTGCCAGCAGTGAAAAGACAGGGAATCCCTACGAGCAGTACTTC. This translates into CASSEKTGNPYEQYF.